The 12 T cell receptor beta chains presented below share a single source sample, sequenced in a study of blood T cell repertoires in COVID-19. Assay: immunoSEQ multiplex PCR; the TCRdb copy retains only in-frame clones and omits some. The sample lists over 20,000 clones, 88% occurring once. The sample taken for sequencing was peripheral blood. All receptors come from a human donor in a cohort sampled during active COVID-19. The donor label of this sample is uncertain.

The chain combines TRBV11-2 with TRBJ2-1; D gene uncertain. Germline lookup yields CDR1 SGHAT and CDR2 FQNNGV. Trimming shortened V by 3 bases and J by 2 bases, and 8 bases separated the two germline ends. This CDR3 is 14 amino acids long. This chain's CDR3 is CASSLTNTYNEQFF. The DNA of the CDR3 is TGTGCCAGCAGCTTGACAAATACCTACAATGAGCAGTTCTTC.

V and J are TRBV7-2 and TRBJ1-5; D might be TRBD1 (6 bases). CDR3 length: 13 residues. Germline values: CDR1 SGHTA, CDR2 FQGNSA. Trimming took 6 bases from V and 7 from J, leaving 13 bases between them. For the CDR3, the DNA is TGTGCCAGCAGTTCCGGACAGTCCCAGCCCCAGCATTTT. Translating it yields CASSSGQSQPQHF.

J is TRBJ2-4 and V is TRBV4-1; perhaps TRBD2 as D (6 bases). Trimming pared 3 bases from V and 0 bases from J, leaving 24 bases between. CDR1 MGHRA and CDR2 YSYEKL come from the germline V gene. The CDR3 totals 20 residues. CDR3 residues: CASSQDRFSSGSLAKNIQYF. The CDR3 bases are TGCGCCAGCAGCCAGGACCGATTCTCGAGCGGGTCGTTAGCCAAAAACATTCAGTACTTC.

This chain uses TRBV30 with TRBJ2-5; 9 bases map to TRBD1. The CDR3 consists of 14 residues. Germline CDR1 and CDR2: GTSNPN and SVGIG (reference sequence). Trimming took 4 bases from V and 2 from J; bases not matched to a gene: 5. The CDR3 region is CAWNNRGPQETQYF. The CDR3 nucleotides read TGTGCCTGGAATAACAGGGGGCCACAAGAGACCCAGTACTTC.

The chain carries TRBV5-8 and TRBJ1-5; D is undetermined. CDR1 is SGHTS, CDR2 YDEGEE, per germline. V shed 1 base and J shed 2 bases, with 13 bases lying between them. The CDR3 contains 16 residues. The CDR3 DNA is TGTGCCAGCAGCTTGATTGATTCTACGGGCAATCAGCCCCAGCATTTT. It encodes CASSLIDSTGNQPQHF.

The chain uses TRBV6-6 and TRBJ1-2, with D possibly being TRBD1 (6 bases). There are 14 residues in the CDR3. Germline CDR1 MNHNY, CDR2 SVGAGI (reference sequence). V gave up 7 bases and J gave up 3 bases, with 15 bases separating them. The CDR3 sequence: CASTNGGTYYGYTF. The CDR3, as DNA: TGTGCCAGCACCAACGGGGGGACATACTATGGCTACACCTTC.

This chain connects TRBV29-1 to TRBJ2-3; no firm D call. This CDR3 has 11 amino acids. The V gene's germline CDR1 is SQVTM and CDR2 ANQGSEA. The V gene lost 7 bases and the J gene lost 6 bases, with 11 bases spanning the gap. The DNA for the CDR3 is TGCAGCGGGTCCTCGAGGGATACGCAGTATTTT. This encodes CSGSSRDTQYF.

For the CDR3, the DNA is TGCAGTGCTAGTGGCGCAGGGTGGGACAATGAGCAGTTCTTC. It specifies CSASGAGWDNEQFF. The genes are TRBV20-1 and TRBJ2-1, with TRBD1 as a possible D gene (5 bases). Germline CDR1 DFQATT, CDR2 SNEGSKA (reference sequence). V was clipped by 3 bases and J by 5 bases, with 14 bases between them. CDR3 length: 14 residues.

This clone was seen only a few times. The CDR3 DNA is TGTGCCAGCTCACCTAGGACAGGGGACCCCCTGGAGCAGTACTTC. This gives the protein CASSPRTGDPLEQYF. The rearrangement links TRBV18 to TRBJ2-7, with 9 bases identical to TRBD1. From germline, CDR1 is KGHSH and CDR2 LQKENI. The CDR3 covers 15 residues. V lost 3 bases to trimming and J lost 7 bases; unmatched junction nucleotides: 10.

The CDR3 region has the DNA TGCGCCAGCAGCTTGACAGGGGCAGATACGCAGTATTTT. This gives the protein CASSLTGADTQYF. The J gene is TRBJ2-3, the V gene TRBV5-1; 7 bases fit TRBD1. Trimming took 1 base from V and 4 from J; bases not matched to a gene: 0. This CDR3 has 13 amino acids. Germline V gives CDR1 SGHRS, CDR2 YFSETQ.

CDR3 protein: CASIKGASGGEQFF. For the CDR3, the DNA is TGTGCCAGCATCAAAGGGGCTAGCGGGGGTGAGCAGTTCTTC. J is TRBJ2-1 and V is TRBV7-9; TRBD2 matches 10 bases. In germline, CDR1 is SEHNR, CDR2 FQNEAQ (reference sequence). V was clipped by 7 bases and J by 9 bases; unmatched bases: 9. This CDR3 region has 14 residues. Together with reference TRBV7-9 and TRBJ2-1, the CDR3 gives the full variable domain: DTGVSQNPRHKITKRGQNVTFRCDPISEHNRLYWYRQTLGQGPEFLTYFQNEAQLEKSRLLSDRFSAERPKGSFSTLEIQRTEQGDSAMYLCASIKGASGGEQFFGPGTRLTVL.

The table lists this clone with a count of one. The chain joins TRBV6-1 to TRBJ2-7; tentative D call: TRBD1 (6 bases). This CDR3 is 14 amino acids long. Deletions cut 2 bases from V and 2 bases from J, with 10 bases between. CDR1 and CDR2 from the germline V gene are MNHNS and SASEGT. CDR3 protein: CASSEPKGAYEQYF. The CDR3 nucleotides are TGTGCCAGCAGTGAACCTAAGGGGGCCTACGAGCAGTACTTC.